This T cell receptor beta chain stems from a study of CD8+CD57+ T cells in acquired aplastic anemia (dated by TCRdb to the late 2010s). With respect to the entire study: On average, sorted CD4+ and CD8+ cells yielded approximately 3 ug of extracted DNA, with a range of about 0.18 to 30 ug. CD8+CD57+ expansion was defined as frequency above the mean frequency observed in healthy subjects.

TCR beta VDJ combination and CDR3 sequence profiling used genomic DNA as the template. TCR repertoire sequencing was run on an Illumina HiSeq 2000. The published analysis was carried out like this. TRBV/TRBJ rearrangement plots, CDR3 size and DJ length profiles, and Simpson's diversity index were used to assess repertoires. The immunodominant clone was defined as the most abundant DNA sequence in deep sequencing data. CDR3 amino acid sequences were checked for sharing across subjects and were also compared against the VDJdb database and published repertoires. TCRdb reran the public reads through fastp at Q25 and MiXCR, keeping productive beta chains. Each entry merges the rows of one CDR3 protein and shows their most common DNA and genes. TCRdb's processing, not the authors' own work, is the source of the V and J calls. The table for this sample lists more than 150,000 distinct CDR3 sequences; 48% of them were counted only once. The ten largest clones take up 9.7% of the sample.

Broader findings and caveats from the paper: Patients and healthy controls showed no significant difference in CD8+ Simpson's diversity (P=0.060). Around 30 CD8+ CDR3 sequences were shared between patients and controls but appeared highly expressed in patients and within their immunodominant clones.

Expansion of CD8+CD57+ cells had been shown by flow cytometry in the patients chosen for sequencing. Severe acquired aplastic anemia was diagnosed in all patients according to International Study of Aplastic Anemia and Agranulocytosis and Camitta criteria. No patient had received any therapy when blood was sampled. The study deep-sequenced TCR repertoires of sorted CD4+ and CD8+ blood T cells from severe aplastic anemia patients and healthy subjects. Patients were enrolled under clinicaltrials.gov protocols 00001620, 01623167, 00001397, 00071045, 00081523 and 00961064 in the USA. Ficoll-Paque density gradient centrifugation was used to isolate peripheral blood mononuclear cells. CD4+ and CD8+ T cells were sorted by FACS or magnetic beads before DNA extraction. V sheds 6 bases and J sheds 3 bases, leaving 12 bases between their ends. CDR1 and CDR2 (SNHLY, FYNNEI) derive from the germline V gene. The CDR3 goes from the cysteine to the phenylalanine over 15 residues. Of all the DNA, just the CDR3 is kept, 45 bases in frame from base 1.

About this clonotype itself: It lacks a known antigen. The record has no base qualities; no much larger clone is one base away.

This TCR was recovered from a human donor with aplastic anemia. Sequencing was carried out using sorted CD4+, CD8+, or CD8+CD57+ T cells (not recorded which) from PBMCs. The chain is assembled from TRBV2 and TRBJ1-6; the D gene is unclear. CDR3 protein: CASSKTTGYNSPLHF. In nucleotides, the sequence is TGTGCCAGCAGCAAGACGACGGGCTATAATTCACCCCTCCACTTT.